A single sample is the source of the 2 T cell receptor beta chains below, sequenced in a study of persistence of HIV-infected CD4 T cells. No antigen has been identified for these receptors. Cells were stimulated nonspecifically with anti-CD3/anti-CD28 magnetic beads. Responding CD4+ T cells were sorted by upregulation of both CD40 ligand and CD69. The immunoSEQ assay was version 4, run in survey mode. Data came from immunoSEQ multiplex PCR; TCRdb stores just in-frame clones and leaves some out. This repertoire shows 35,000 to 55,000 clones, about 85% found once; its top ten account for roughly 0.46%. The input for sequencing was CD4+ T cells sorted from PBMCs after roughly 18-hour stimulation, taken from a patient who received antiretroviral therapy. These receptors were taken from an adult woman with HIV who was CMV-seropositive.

The CDR3: CATSTAPPGQGEDEQFF. CDR3 DNA sequence: TGTGCCACCAGCACCGCTCCACCGGGACAGGGAGAGGATGAGCAGTTCTTC. The V and J genes are TRBV15 and TRBJ2-1, with 9 bases matching TRBD1. This CDR3 contains 17 residues. After removal of 4 bases from V and 8 bases from J, the junction contained 15 bases not matched to a gene. The germline CDR1 and CDR2 sequences are LNHNV and YYDKDF (reference sequence).

The CDR3 DNA reads TGTGCCAGTACCACTAGGCAGGGGGTAGGTAATGAGCAGTTCTTC. The encoded protein is CASTTRQGVGNEQFF. V and J are TRBV19 and TRBJ2-1; 7 nucleotides match TRBD1. This CDR3 is 15 amino acids long. Unmatched junction bases numbered 13, after V lost 7 bases and J lost 7 bases. Germline V gives CDR1 LNHDA, CDR2 SQIVND (reference sequence).